The text below deals with one TCR beta chain. This sample is part of a study of blood T cell repertoires in COVID-19. Study-level information: T cells, B-cell-depleted T cells, or PBMCs supplied cDNA or gDNA.

The CDR3 loop spans 13 amino acids. With 6 bases removed from V and 3 bases from J, the gap between germline ends came to 9 bases. The germline CDR1 and CDR2 sequences are MNHNY and SVGAGI (reference sequence). Original data processing: From reference gene primer amplification, estimates of nucleated cell counts were derived. Sequenced by immunoSEQ multiplex PCR; TCRdb stores in-frame clones only, minus some. V and J calls and clone size are as listed in that table; D and trimming were resolved from the DNA. Of 100,000 or so clones listed, roughly 89% are singletons. This TCR was recovered from a man aged 70-80 years with acute or convalescent COVID-19. This chain connects TRBV6-6 to TRBJ1-5, with TRBD1 as a possible D gene (6 bases). Sequencing was performed on peripheral blood. The CDR3 region has the DNA TGTGCCAGCAGCAGGACAGTCAATCAGCCCCAGCATTTT. Protein sequence: CASSRTVNQPQHF.